A selection of T cell receptor beta chains follows, all from one sample in a study of T cell changes during pregnancy in multiple sclerosis. The repertoire was sequenced with immunoSEQ multiplex PCR; TCRdb's copy has only in-frame clones and lacks some. Counted here are roughly 47,000 clones, about nine tenths occurring once; the ten biggest clones make up approximately 1.2%. The specimen comprised CD4+ T cells from peripheral blood mononuclear cells, sampled after pregnancy. Receptors were obtained from a female donor with multiple sclerosis, enrolled in a pregnancy study. The CDR3 runs from the conserved cysteine through the conserved F or W.

TRBV13,CASSTPRLQGIYGYTF
TRBV29-1,CSVGALSDTEAFF
TRBV29-1,CSAPGLAGADTQYF
TRBV5-5,CASSGAGGTDTQYF
TRBV4-3,CASSQDLGAQGTDTQYF
TRBV5-1,CASSLAGETEAFF
TRBV6-1,CASSARGYEQYF
TRBV29-1,CSVVVAGQNYNEQFF
TRBV4-2,CASSQTTSASTDTQYF
TRBV9,CASSDRTSGREKTQYF
TRBV5-1,CASSPWFGSVNEQFF
TRBV5-6,CASSLGHLTTEAFF
TRBV27,CASSLYLGRALNNEQFF
TRBV2,CASRRRTEAFF
TRBV5-1,CASSFNGGSGNTIYF
TRBV2,CASRETGTGFYEQYF
TRBV5-1,CASSPTGDSNQPQHF
TRBV5-4,CASSLSASGVTGELFF
TRBV18,CASSPSGTNEQFF
TRBV19,CASSKGPGQGKYEQYF
TRBV2,CASRHGTGENNSNQPQHF
TRBV5-6,CASSLGGANTGELFF
TRBV5-5,CASSPTGGWGNQPQHF
TRBV5-6,CASSDGTGNGYTF
TRBV28,CASSVRAGGYGYTF
TRBV30,CALGQGGHEQYF
TRBV4-3,CASSFGPGDTGELFF
TRBV4-3,CASSPAGAGTDTQYF
TRBV6-5,CASSYSVLSYGYTF
TRBV2,CASSELAGLEKLFF
TRBV5-4,CASSSGGASGNTIYF
TRBV7-2,CASSPYTDTQYF
TRBV7-9,CASSFLQGLAYEQYF
TRBV19,CASSVGQGETEAFF
TRBV19,CASRGDRSAGFTDTQYF
TRBV18,CASSVTGSGYTF
TRBV5-6,CASSLAGKNIQYF
TRBV2,CASSEQGNVQPQHF
TRBV7-2,CASSSVSYGYTF
TRBV25-1,CASGGASYEQYF